This TCR beta chain emerged from a study of T cells in localized non-small cell lung cancer (dated by TCRdb to 2018 to 2020). In the study overall: T cell repertoires of approximately 250 early-stage NSCLC patients were analyzed, with tumors being compared against uninvolved tumor-adjacent lungs. All 240 or so NSCLC patients in the cohort were treatment-naive and had localized lung tumors that were resected. NSCLC patients had a mean age of approximately 66 years, and 129 were male and 107 female.

This clone was recorded only once. The specificity of this receptor is unknown. Qualities for individual bases were not recorded, and no much larger clone is one base off. The CDR3 runs 16 residues from the cysteine to the phenylalanine. The DNA shown is the 48-base CDR3, in frame from base 1. The junction shows trimming of 5 bases on V and 1 base on J, plus 17 bases between the germline ends. The germline V gene (reference sequence) specifies SEHNR as CDR1 and FQNEAQ as CDR2. The paper as a whole reports these results and caveats: Higher T cell density in blood was associated with longer overall survival, whereas higher clonality in adjacent lung was associated with shorter survival. Because the study design was exploratory, TCR variables were selected using unadjusted p-values without false-discovery rate correction. A median of roughly 60 of the top 100 tumor clones were detected in paired uninvolved adjacent lung, and 28 of these tumor clones were also found among the top 100 clones of the paired uninvolved adjacent lung. Multi-region tumor sequencing was not performed, so intratumor heterogeneity could not be excluded. The highest T cell clonality was observed in uninvolved tumor-adjacent lung, where clonality exceeded that of tumor, suggesting that antigenic responses were more focused in uninvolved tumor-adjacent lung.

At diagnosis, peripheral blood, uninvolved tumor-adjacent lung and tumor were collected and stored as a combination of fresh-frozen and FFPE material. For TCR repertoire profiling, blood samples were analyzed as peripheral blood mononuclear cells. TCR beta CDR3 regions were sequenced from DNA using the immunoSEQ Assay. The study's own analysis went as follows. T cell density was computed as TCR beta template counts normalized to usable DNA estimated by amplifying housekeeping genes. Richness was estimated using the preseqR package, with extrapolation to 400,000 templates for PBMC samples and to 120,000 templates for tissue samples. Clonality was defined as one minus Pielou's evenness. Tissue-enriched TCRs were identified through differential abundance testing performed on productive amino-acid clonotypes, with a minimum total count of 5 and an alpha of 0.1. Repertoire overlap between compartments was quantified with the Jaccard Index and Morisita Overlap Index. GLIPH grouped TCR beta CDR3s together with public tetramer-defined viral CDR3s, and a viral motif had to include at least three viral sequences and also show V-gene enrichment. This immuneACCESS table, as held by TCRdb, lists in-frame sequences with V and J called but not all clones. Of the missing ones, under half trace to an unresolved V gene in checked studies; the others have no known cause. V, J and clone size were drawn from that table, and D and trimming were deduced from the DNA. The sample profile shows under 95,000 clones; 65% to 85% of them were found once. The leading ten clones occupy nearly 9.5% of the sample.

The clonotype comes from an older female donor with stage I lung adenocarcinoma. The chain employs TRBV7-9 and TRBJ2-5; the D region may be TRBD1 or TRBD2, each matching 6 bases equally. The specimen was peripheral blood, collected before any cancer treatment. This receptor carries the CDR3 CASSNRVGGFQETQYF. The nucleotide sequence is given as TGTGCCAGCAGCAACAGGGTGGGGGGATTCCAAGAGACCCAGTACTTC.